One sample yielded the 4 T cell receptor beta chains listed below, sequenced in a study of OX40 agonist ivuxolimab in advanced cancers. Preparation of the library involved the immunoSEQ multiplex PCR assay. This immuneACCESS table, as held by TCRdb, lists in-frame sequences with V and J called but not all clones. Of the missing ones, under half trace to an unresolved V gene in checked studies; the others have no known cause. The sample table holds about 150,000 clones, of which 90% were seen once. Clones ranked in the top ten supply 0.95% to 1.4% of the sample. The sequencing used CD4+ or CD8+ T cells sorted from blood, collected in a trial of the OX40 agonist ivuxolimab. The origin of the receptors is an adult with an advanced solid tumor such as melanoma, head and neck, liver or kidney cancer.

The rearrangement uses TRBV7-8 and TRBJ2-7; D perhaps matches TRBD1 (5 bases). This CDR3 contains 15 residues. V shed 1 base and J shed 5 bases, with 15 bases lying between them. Per the germline V gene, CDR1 is SGHVS and CDR2 is FQNEAQ. CDR3 bases: TGTGCCAGCAGCTTAGGGGGCGGACGTGGGGACGAGCAGTACTTC. Protein: CASSLGGGRGDEQYF. The full variable domain, its missing parts supplied by reference TRBV7-8 and TRBJ2-7, is GAGVSQSPRYKVAKRGQDVALRCDPISGHVSLFWYQQALGQGPEFLTYFQNEAQLDKSGLPSDRFFAERPEGSVSTLKIQRTQQEDSAVYLCASSLGGGRGDEQYFGPGTRLTVT.

V is TRBV7-2 and J is TRBJ1-2; 11 bases agree with TRBD1. Germline values: CDR1 SGHTA, CDR2 FQGNSA. V lost 5 bases to trimming and J lost 6 bases; unmatched junction nucleotides: 5. The CDR3 totals 14 residues. In DNA form, the CDR3 reads TGTGCCAGCAGCCGGACAGGGGGCTTAGATGGCTACACCTTC. Amino acids: CASSRTGGLDGYTF.

This rearrangement joins TRBV5-4 to TRBJ2-3; D gene uncertain. From germline, CDR1 is SGHNT and CDR2 YYREEE (reference sequence). This CDR3 comprises 15 residues. V lost 4 bases to trimming and J lost 0 bases, with 12 bases between them. CDR3 sequence (DNA): TGTGCCAGCAGCCGAGACGGCTCTAGCACAGATACGCAGTATTTT. Its translation: CASSRDGSSTDTQYF.

In its sample, this clone was seen a few times. The gene calls are TRBV9 and TRBJ2-7, with D possibly being TRBD2 (7 bases). The length of the CDR3 is 15 residues. Germline loops: CDR1 SGDLS, CDR2 YYNGEE. V lost 0 bases to trimming and J lost 3 bases, with 13 bases between them. DNA of the CDR3: TGTGCCAGCAGCGTAGCTGGGGGGGGGCTCTACGAGCAGTACTTC. It encodes CASSVAGGGLYEQYF. The full variable domain, with the rest looked up from reference TRBV9 and TRBJ2-7, is DSGVTQTPKHLITATGQRVTLRCSPRSGDLSVYWYQQSLDQGLQFLIQYYNGEERAKGNILERFSAQQFPDLHSELNLSSLELGDSALYFCASSVAGGGLYEQYFGPGTRLTVT.